This T cell receptor beta chain emerged from a study of blood T cell repertoires in COVID-19. In the original processing: Using reference gene primer amplification, nucleated cell counts were estimated. Data came from immunoSEQ multiplex PCR; TCRdb stores just in-frame clones and leaves some out. From that table come the V and J calls and clone size; the DNA was used to work out D and trimming. Of about 130,000 clones detected, 86% appear once; the ten largest clones hold about an eighth. Sequencing was performed on peripheral blood. This TCR derives from a woman in her sixties or seventies with COVID-19, enrolled during active disease.

The CDR3 DNA reads as TGTGCCAGCAGTGAAGCGGGAGCCACAGGGCTCCACGAGCAGTACTTC. It is translated as CASSEAGATGLHEQYF. The chain employs TRBV2 and TRBJ2-7; D is perhaps TRBD1 (6 bases). CDR3 length: 16 amino acids. The V end lost 0 bases, the J end lost 5 bases, and 17 bases lay between the germline ends. The V gene's germline CDR1 is SNHLY and CDR2 FYNNEI.